Here is one TCR beta chain with its context. Generated by immunoSEQ multiplex PCR, the TCRdb table keeps only in-frame clones and is missing some. The table records 75,000 to 95,000 clones, approximately 90% of them present only once. The data were obtained in a study of technical replicates of blood from a few donors. The junction had 6 bases not matched to a gene; V was cut back by 2 bases and J by 5 bases. CDR1 SNHLY and CDR2 FYNNEI come from the germline V gene. The CDR3 spans 15 residues. This receptor was obtained from a human donor in good health. The genes are TRBV2 and TRBJ2-7; 10 bases agree with TRBD1. Sequencing used T cells isolated from PBMCs. The CDR3 loop reads CASSEIGTGVNEQYF. In DNA, the CDR3 is TGTGCCAGCAGTGAAATAGGGACAGGGGTAAACGAGCAGTACTTC.